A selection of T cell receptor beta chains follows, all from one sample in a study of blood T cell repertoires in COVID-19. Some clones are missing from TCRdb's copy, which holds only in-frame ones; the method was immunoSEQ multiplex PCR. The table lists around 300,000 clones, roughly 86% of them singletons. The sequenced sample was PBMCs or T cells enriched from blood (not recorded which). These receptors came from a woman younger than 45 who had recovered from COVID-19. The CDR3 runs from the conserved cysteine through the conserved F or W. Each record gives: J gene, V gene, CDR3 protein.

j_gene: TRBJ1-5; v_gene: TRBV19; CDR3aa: CASSLGGGQPQHF
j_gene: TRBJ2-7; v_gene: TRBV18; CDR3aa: CASSRTGTGPFEQYF
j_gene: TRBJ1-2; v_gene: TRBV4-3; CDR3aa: CASSQDRGRIYGYTF
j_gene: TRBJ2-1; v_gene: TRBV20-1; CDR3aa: CSASSRLAGGPGEQFF
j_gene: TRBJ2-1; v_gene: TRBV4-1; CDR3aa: CASSPNRGPYNEQFF
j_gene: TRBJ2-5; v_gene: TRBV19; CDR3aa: CASSGLAGGQETQYF
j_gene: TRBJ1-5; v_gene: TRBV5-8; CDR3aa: CASSLAGTGAQPQHF
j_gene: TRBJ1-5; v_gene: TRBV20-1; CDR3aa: CSARGSQPQHF
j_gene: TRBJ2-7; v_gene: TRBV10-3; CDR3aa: CAISEGDRGSYEQYF
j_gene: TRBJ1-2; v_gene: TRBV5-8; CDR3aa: CASSRTGGNYGYTF
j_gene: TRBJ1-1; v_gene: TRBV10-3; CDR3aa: CATRQNTEAFF
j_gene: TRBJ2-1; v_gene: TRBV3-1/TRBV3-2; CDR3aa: CASSRAGFYNEQFF
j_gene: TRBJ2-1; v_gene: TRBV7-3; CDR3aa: CASSFSGGGNEQFF
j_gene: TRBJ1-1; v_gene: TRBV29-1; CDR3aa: CSATLQGNTEAFF
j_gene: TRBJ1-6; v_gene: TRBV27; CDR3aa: CASSFQAVNSPLHF
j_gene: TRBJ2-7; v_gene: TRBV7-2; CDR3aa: CASSLVGSGILYEQYF
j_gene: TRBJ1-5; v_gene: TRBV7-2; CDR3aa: CASSLVGGGNQPQHF
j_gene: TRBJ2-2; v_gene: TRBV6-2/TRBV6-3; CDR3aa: CASSYPRVMNTGELFF
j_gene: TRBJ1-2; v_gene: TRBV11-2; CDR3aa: CASSLARTRINYGYTF
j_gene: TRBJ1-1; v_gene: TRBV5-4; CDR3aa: CASSLSGVAEAFF
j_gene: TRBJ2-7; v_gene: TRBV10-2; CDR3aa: CASSRGESYEQYF
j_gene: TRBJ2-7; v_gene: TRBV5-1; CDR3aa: CASRVGTGRDHEQYF
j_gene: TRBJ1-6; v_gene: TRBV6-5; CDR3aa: CASKPGQNNSPLHF
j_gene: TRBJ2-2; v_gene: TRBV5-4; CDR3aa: CASSPGLAGGTTVFPGELFF
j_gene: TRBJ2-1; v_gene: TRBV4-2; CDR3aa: CASSQEGRSSYNEQFF
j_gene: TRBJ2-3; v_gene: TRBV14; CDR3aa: CASSQEVGQGAGDTQYF
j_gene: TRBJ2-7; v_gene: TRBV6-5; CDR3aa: CASNYGTGYFTYEQYF
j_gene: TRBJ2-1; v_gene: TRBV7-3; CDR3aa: CASSLMGGNNEQFF
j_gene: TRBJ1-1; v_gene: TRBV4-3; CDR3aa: CASSQGQGGGTEAFF
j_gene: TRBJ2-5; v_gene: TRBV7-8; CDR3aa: CASSLGGQQETQYF
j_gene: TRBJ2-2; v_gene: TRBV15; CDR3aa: CATSRALTGFRNTGELFF
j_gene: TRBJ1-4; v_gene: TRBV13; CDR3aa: CASSRWGGSDNEKLFF
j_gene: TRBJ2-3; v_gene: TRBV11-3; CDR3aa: CASSLDGNTDTQYF
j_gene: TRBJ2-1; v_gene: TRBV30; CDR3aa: CAWSSFTGGFGSSYNEQFF
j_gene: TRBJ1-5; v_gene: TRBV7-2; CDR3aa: CASSGRTGGDQPQHF
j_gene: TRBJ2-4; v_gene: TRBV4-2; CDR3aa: CASSQEVWRGGSRDIQYF
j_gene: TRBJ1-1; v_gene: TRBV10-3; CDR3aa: CAISEGAVNTEAFF
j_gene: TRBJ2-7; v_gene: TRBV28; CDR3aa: CASSLLRVSRSSYEQYF
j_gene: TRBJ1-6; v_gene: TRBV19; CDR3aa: CASSTLGSYNSPLHF
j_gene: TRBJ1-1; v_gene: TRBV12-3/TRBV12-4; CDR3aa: CASSSGGPTEAFF
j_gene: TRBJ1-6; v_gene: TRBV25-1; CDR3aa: CASSEDINSPLHF
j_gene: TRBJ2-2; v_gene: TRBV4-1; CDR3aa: CASSQPPGGTLTGELFF
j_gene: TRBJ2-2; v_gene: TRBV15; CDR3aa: CATSGGGGRELFF
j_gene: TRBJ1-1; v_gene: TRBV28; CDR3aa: CASSLRQGAESDTEAFF
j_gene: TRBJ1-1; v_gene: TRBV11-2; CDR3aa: CASSSIVQSTEAFF
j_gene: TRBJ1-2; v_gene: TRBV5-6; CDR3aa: CASSLLDREGQNGYTF
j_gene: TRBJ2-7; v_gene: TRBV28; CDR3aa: CASSLWTGAYEQYF
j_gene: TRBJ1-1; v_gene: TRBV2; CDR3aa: CASKGTPSGEAFF
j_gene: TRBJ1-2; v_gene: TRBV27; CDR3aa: CASSLYRENYGYTF
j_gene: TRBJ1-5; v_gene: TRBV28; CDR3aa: CASRLDRSYQPQHF
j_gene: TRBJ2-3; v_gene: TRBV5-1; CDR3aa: CASSMAGGGTDTQYF
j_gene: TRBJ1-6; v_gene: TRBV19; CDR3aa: CASSIKGAGAPLHF
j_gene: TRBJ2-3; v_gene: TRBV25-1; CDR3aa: CASSDGSGSDTQYF
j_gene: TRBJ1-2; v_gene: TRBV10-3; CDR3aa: CAISARIGTDYGYTF
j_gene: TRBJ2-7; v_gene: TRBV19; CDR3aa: CASSATGTGLSQYF
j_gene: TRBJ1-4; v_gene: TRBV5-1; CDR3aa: CASSGTGSDQKLFF
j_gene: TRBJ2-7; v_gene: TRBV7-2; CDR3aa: CASSLSVTYEQYF
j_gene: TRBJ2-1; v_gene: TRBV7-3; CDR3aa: CASSLQAGIYNEQFF